This passage covers 8 T cell receptor beta chains from one sample sequenced in a study of T cell repertoires in cytomegalovirus infection. No antigen has been assigned to these receptors. TCRdb ran MiXCR on the reads and lists one entry per CDR3 protein. Of some 130,000 distinct CDR3 sequences listed, approximately 30% are singletons. Sequencing used CD8+ T cells from cultured PBMCs, obtained from culture after CMV antigen stimulation. The receptors here all came from a human donor in good health (CMV status not recorded). Some clones in this sample may be carry-over from other donors' samples.

This clonotype has only a few counts. V usage is TRBV29-1 and J usage is TRBJ2-3; 11 nucleotides line up with TRBD2. The V segment lost 6 bases and the J segment 2 bases; nucleotides outside the gene matches: 7. The CDR3 is 15 residues long. Germline values: CDR1 SQVTM, CDR2 ANQGSEA. CDR3: CSVPRLAGFTDTQYF. CDR3 sequence (DNA): TGCAGCGTACCAAGACTAGCGGGGTTCACAGATACGCAGTATTTT.

This clonotype was observed at least ten times. The V and J genes are TRBV12-3 or TRBV12-4 and TRBJ2-7; D is uncertain. V was clipped by 7 bases and J by 6 bases, with 13 bases between them. This CDR3 contains 12 residues. The DNA of the CDR3 is TGTGCCAGCAAATTTGAGGTGGGCGAGCAGTACTTC. Protein product: CASKFEVGEQYF.

This clonotype occurred many times. The rearrangement joins TRBV4-2 to TRBJ2-7; D ambiguous. Germline lookup yields CDR1 LGHNA and CDR2 YNFKEQ. With 8 bases removed from V and 3 bases from J, the gap between germline ends came to 14 bases. The CDR3 is 13 residues long. CDR3 sequence reads: CASGPKYGYEQYF. CDR3 in DNA: TGTGCCAGCGGTCCCAAATACGGCTACGAGCAGTACTTC.

This clonotype was counted only a few times. The CDR3 protein is CASSDVPTGGDTQYF. The CDR3 coding sequence is TGTGCCAGCAGTGATGTCCCAACCGGGGGAGATACGCAGTATTTT. This rearrangement joins TRBV25-1 to TRBJ2-3; D is perhaps TRBD2 (6 bases). CDR1 and CDR2 (germline): MGHDK, SYGVNS. The CDR3 contains 15 residues. The V end was cut by 3 bases, the J end by 5 bases, with 15 bases between.

Comment on this clonotype: This may be a read error, as it is one base from a much larger clone. The chain employs TRBV20-1 and TRBJ2-7; TRBD1 is a possible D gene (6 bases). In germline, CDR1 is DFQATT, CDR2 SNEGSKA (reference sequence). The CDR3 sequence is 16 residues long. Trimming cost V 6 bases and J 4 bases, with 25 bases left between them. The DNA of the CDR3 is TGCAGTGCCAACATTGCCTCAGGGGAAATGACATACGAGCAGTACTTC. It translates to CSANIASGEMTYEQYF.

This chain uses TRBV12-3 or TRBV12-4 with TRBJ2-1; 11 bases are a match to TRBD2. The CDR3 contains 14 residues. The junction had 0 bases not matched to a gene; V was cut back by 1 base and J by 7 bases. CDR3 in amino acids: CASSLGTSGNEQFF. Written as DNA, the CDR3 is TGTGCCAGCAGTTTAGGGACTAGCGGGAATGAGCAGTTCTTC.

The chain carries TRBV6-5 and TRBJ2-7, with a weak D call TRBD1 (5 bases). V lost 3 bases and J 1 base, leaving 10 bases between the germline ends. Germline V lookup: CDR1 MNHEY, CDR2 SVGAGI. CDR3 length equals 14 residues. The CDR3 nucleotides read TGTGCCAGCAGTTATGATCAGGGTTCCTACGAGCAGTACTTC. Translation: CASSYDQGSYEQYF.

The chain employs TRBV7-6 and TRBJ1-1; 7 nucleotides agree with TRBD1. Germline trimming cut 4 bases from V and 3 bases from J; bases unmatched to any gene: 8. This CDR3 has 15 amino acids. CDR1 and CDR2 (germline): SGHVS, FNYEAQ. This CDR3 is CASSSPTGTDTEAFF. The CDR3 DNA is TGTGCCAGCAGCTCTCCAACCGGGACAGACACTGAAGCTTTCTTT.